This T cell receptor (beta chain) appears in the sequencing data of a study of blood T cell repertoires in COVID-19. Produced via immunoSEQ multiplex PCR; TCRdb's table is partial and in-frame only. The sample lists about 67,000 clones, around nine tenths occurring once. The sample comprised peripheral blood. The receptor's source is a woman aged 80 or over with acute or convalescent COVID-19.

The CDR3 region is CASSPQGGAGGNNEQFF. The CDR3 DNA is TGCGCCAGCAGCCCCCAAGGAGGAGCGGGAGGCAACAATGAGCAGTTCTTC. This chain joins TRBV4-1 and TRBJ2-1, with 9 bases lining up with TRBD2. Germline-derived CDR1 and CDR2 are MGHRA and YSYEKL. The CDR3 covers 17 residues. With 4 bases clipped from V and 5 bases from J, the junction kept 12 bases outside the gene matches.